A selection of T cell receptor beta chains follows, all from one sample in a study of blood T cell repertoires in COVID-19. Profiling relied on immunoSEQ multiplex PCR, and the TCRdb table lists in-frame clones only, not all of them. The repertoire holds approximately 90,000 clones, with 70% to 90% as singletons. Material: peripheral blood. The receptors were sampled from a man aged 55 to 69 with acute or convalescent COVID-19. Both conserved end residues are part of each CDR3. The D gene is left open where the match is weak. Clone sizes are given selectively: once, few, many, or a class where the clone is expanded.

j_call: TRBJ2-1
d_call: TRBD2
v_call: TRBV6-5
clone_size: .
cdr3_aa: CASSYFGLASEQFF
cdr3_nt: TGTGCCAGCAGTTATTTCGGACTAGCGTCTGAGCAGTTCTTC

j_call: TRBJ1-2
d_call: .
v_call: TRBV3-1/TRBV3-2
clone_size: .
cdr3_aa: CASSPGGAGYGYTF
cdr3_nt: TGTGCCAGCAGCCCTGGGGGGGCCGGCTATGGCTACACCTTC

j_call: TRBJ1-2
d_call: TRBD1
v_call: TRBV18
clone_size: .
cdr3_aa: CASSLKTGGDYGYTF
cdr3_nt: TGTGCCAGCTCGCTCAAGACAGGGGGGGACTATGGCTACACCTTC

j_call: TRBJ1-2
d_call: .
v_call: TRBV7-2
clone_size: .
cdr3_aa: CASSLAGRGAANYGYTF
cdr3_nt: TGTGCCAGCAGCTTAGCCGGGCGTGGGGCCGCTAACTATGGCTACACCTTC

j_call: TRBJ2-7
d_call: TRBD2
v_call: TRBV11-2
clone_size: .
cdr3_aa: CASSLDGYRLAGLYEQYF
cdr3_nt: TGTGCCAGCAGCTTAGATGGGTACCGACTAGCGGGACTCTACGAGCAGTACTTC

j_call: TRBJ2-2
d_call: .
v_call: TRBV4-3
clone_size: .
cdr3_aa: CASSQDLGTGELFF
cdr3_nt: TGCGCCAGCAGCCAAGATCTCGGCACCGGGGAGCTGTTTTTT

j_call: TRBJ2-4
d_call: TRBD2
v_call: TRBV6-4
clone_size: .
cdr3_aa: CASSDSILGGRFGKNIQYF
cdr3_nt: TGTGCCAGCAGTGACTCGATCCTTGGCGGGAGGTTTGGCAAAAACATTCAGTACTTC

j_call: TRBJ2-5
d_call: .
v_call: TRBV6-5
clone_size: .
cdr3_aa: CASTKTADQETQYF
cdr3_nt: TGTGCCAGCACGAAAACAGCGGACCAAGAGACCCAGTACTTC

j_call: TRBJ2-1
d_call: TRBD2
v_call: TRBV5-6
clone_size: .
cdr3_aa: CASSPGLASYNEQFF
cdr3_nt: TGTGCCAGCAGCCCCGGACTAGCCTCCTACAATGAGCAGTTCTTC

j_call: TRBJ2-2
d_call: TRBD2
v_call: TRBV5-4
clone_size: few
cdr3_aa: CASSPARRGDTGELFF
cdr3_nt: TGTGCCAGCAGCCCTGCGCGGCGGGGGGACACCGGGGAGCTGTTTTTT

j_call: TRBJ2-1
d_call: TRBD2
v_call: TRBV5-1
clone_size: once
cdr3_aa: CASSRTSGRYNEQFF
cdr3_nt: TGCGCCAGCAGTAGGACTAGTGGACGCTACAATGAGCAGTTCTTC

j_call: TRBJ2-5
d_call: TRBD2
v_call: TRBV9
clone_size: .
cdr3_aa: CASSAGLEVPRETQYF
cdr3_nt: TGTGCCAGCAGCGCCGGACTAGAAGTCCCCCGGGAGACCCAGTACTTC

j_call: TRBJ1-1
d_call: .
v_call: TRBV6-5
clone_size: .
cdr3_aa: CASSSAAPPGTEAFF
cdr3_nt: TGTGCCAGCAGCTCCGCTGCCCCCCCCGGGACTGAAGCTTTCTTT

j_call: TRBJ1-1
d_call: .
v_call: TRBV4-1
clone_size: .
cdr3_aa: CASSQDSPNTEAFF
cdr3_nt: TGCGCCAGCAGCCAAGATAGCCCGAACACTGAAGCTTTCTTT

j_call: TRBJ1-3
d_call: .
v_call: TRBV7-9
clone_size: .
cdr3_aa: CASSQIHEVFLSGNTIYF
cdr3_nt: TGTGCCAGCAGCCAAATACACGAGGTTTTCCTCTCTGGAAACACCATATATTTT

j_call: TRBJ1-6
d_call: TRBD1
v_call: TRBV3-1/TRBV3-2
clone_size: .
cdr3_aa: CASSQATGGFYNSPLHF
cdr3_nt: TGTGCCAGCAGCCAAGCAACAGGGGGCTTCTATAATTCACCCCTCCACTTT

j_call: TRBJ1-2
d_call: TRBD1
v_call: TRBV5-1
clone_size: .
cdr3_aa: CASSLDSVQGAGGYTF
cdr3_nt: TGCGCCAGCAGCTTGGACTCTGTACAGGGGGCTGGGGGCTACACCTTC

j_call: TRBJ1-1
d_call: .
v_call: TRBV15
clone_size: .
cdr3_aa: CATSRAGPGRDEAFF
cdr3_nt: TGTGCCACCAGCAGAGCAGGGCCTGGACGAGATGAAGCTTTCTTT

j_call: TRBJ2-1
d_call: .
v_call: TRBV19
clone_size: .
cdr3_aa: CASQGGGRSGNEQFF
cdr3_nt: TGTGCCAGTCAGGGGGGCGGGAGGTCCGGGAATGAGCAGTTCTTC

j_call: TRBJ2-7
d_call: .
v_call: TRBV4-1
clone_size: .
cdr3_aa: CASSQDPLTVYEQYF
cdr3_nt: TGCGCCAGCAGCCAAGATCCTCTGACTGTCTACGAGCAGTACTTC

j_call: TRBJ2-7
d_call: TRBD2
v_call: TRBV12-3/TRBV12-4
clone_size: .
cdr3_aa: CASSFREGMQQYF
cdr3_nt: TGTGCCAGCAGTTTCAGGGAGGGTATGCAGCAGTACTTC

j_call: TRBJ1-2
d_call: TRBD1
v_call: TRBV10-3
clone_size: .
cdr3_aa: CAISEEGQGKINYGYTF
cdr3_nt: TGTGCCATCAGTGAGGAGGGACAGGGGAAAATTAACTATGGCTACACCTTC

j_call: TRBJ1-6
d_call: TRBD1
v_call: TRBV11-2
clone_size: .
cdr3_aa: CASSLGTGVSPLHF
cdr3_nt: TGTGCCAGCAGCTTAGGGACAGGGGTTTCACCCCTCCACTTT

j_call: TRBJ2-3
d_call: .
v_call: TRBV11-1
clone_size: .
cdr3_aa: CASSPGASGFTDTQYF
cdr3_nt: TGTGCCAGCAGCCCAGGGGCTAGCGGATTCACAGATACGCAGTATTTT

j_call: TRBJ2-2
d_call: TRBD2
v_call: TRBV2
clone_size: few
cdr3_aa: CASCQRGNTGELFF
cdr3_nt: TGTGCCAGCTGCCAGCGGGGGAACACCGGGGAGCTGTTTTTT

j_call: TRBJ2-7
d_call: .
v_call: TRBV7-2
clone_size: .
cdr3_aa: CASSSEARSAAYEQYF
cdr3_nt: TGTGCCAGCAGCTCAGAAGCGCGGAGCGCCGCCTACGAGCAGTACTTC

j_call: TRBJ1-5
d_call: .
v_call: TRBV11-2
clone_size: .
cdr3_aa: CASSSSYRDNQPQHF
cdr3_nt: TGTGCCAGCAGCTCCTCTTACAGGGATAATCAGCCCCAGCATTTT

j_call: TRBJ1-2
d_call: .
v_call: TRBV3-1/TRBV3-2
clone_size: .
cdr3_aa: CASSQVVQGGNYGYTF
cdr3_nt: TGTGCCAGCAGCCAAGTTGTCCAGGGTGGTAACTATGGCTACACCTTC

j_call: TRBJ2-3
d_call: .
v_call: TRBV19
clone_size: .
cdr3_aa: CASTENRRYSTDTQYF
cdr3_nt: TGTGCCAGTACCGAAAACCGGAGATATAGCACAGATACGCAGTATTTT

j_call: TRBJ1-1
d_call: TRBD1
v_call: TRBV29-1
clone_size: .
cdr3_aa: CSVGQGRGTEAFF
cdr3_nt: TGCAGCGTGGGACAGGGTAGGGGCACTGAAGCTTTCTTT

j_call: TRBJ1-1
d_call: .
v_call: TRBV19
clone_size: .
cdr3_aa: CASSMSNTEAFF
cdr3_nt: TGTGCCAGTAGTATGTCAAACACTGAAGCTTTCTTT

j_call: TRBJ1-1
d_call: .
v_call: TRBV11-2
clone_size: once
cdr3_aa: CASSFRGGEAFF
cdr3_nt: TGTGCCAGCAGCTTTAGGGGGGGGGAAGCTTTCTTT

j_call: TRBJ1-5
d_call: .
v_call: TRBV2
clone_size: .
cdr3_aa: CASSSNRGNQPQHF
cdr3_nt: TGTGCCAGCAGCTCCAACAGGGGCAATCAGCCCCAGCATTTT

j_call: TRBJ2-1
d_call: .
v_call: TRBV5-1
clone_size: .
cdr3_aa: CASSLDQGGFYEQFF
cdr3_nt: TGCGCCAGCAGCTTGGACCAGGGGGGATTTTATGAGCAGTTCTTC

j_call: TRBJ1-2
d_call: TRBD1
v_call: TRBV5-4
clone_size: .
cdr3_aa: CASSLTHRAPTGSYGYTF
cdr3_nt: TGTGCCAGCAGCTTAACTCATCGAGCCCCGACAGGGAGCTATGGCTACACCTTC

j_call: TRBJ1-2
d_call: .
v_call: TRBV5-1
clone_size: .
cdr3_aa: CASRGVFGYTF
cdr3_nt: TGCGCCAGCAGGGGCGTTTTTGGCTACACCTTC

j_call: TRBJ2-5
d_call: TRBD2
v_call: TRBV7-3
clone_size: .
cdr3_aa: CASSPGGAGGETQYF
cdr3_nt: TGTGCCAGCAGCCCCGGTGGAGCGGGGGGGGAGACCCAGTACTTC

j_call: TRBJ2-7
d_call: TRBD1
v_call: TRBV6-5
clone_size: .
cdr3_aa: CASTPGQGKGEQYF
cdr3_nt: TGTGCCAGCACCCCGGGACAGGGCAAGGGCGAGCAGTACTTC

j_call: TRBJ1-2
d_call: TRBD1
v_call: TRBV15
clone_size: .
cdr3_aa: CATSRDRGTGGYGYTF
cdr3_nt: TGTGCCACCAGCAGAGATCGTGGGACAGGGGGCTATGGCTACACCTTC

j_call: TRBJ1-2
d_call: TRBD1
v_call: TRBV5-1
clone_size: .
cdr3_aa: CASQPTTGPHGYTF
cdr3_nt: TGCGCCAGTCAGCCCACGACAGGGCCTCATGGCTACACCTTC

j_call: TRBJ2-1
d_call: TRBD2
v_call: TRBV12-5
clone_size: .
cdr3_aa: CASGLVLGTSAYNEQFF
cdr3_nt: TGTGCTAGTGGTTTGGTACTAGGGACTAGCGCCTACAATGAGCAGTTCTTC